The clone carrying this T cell receptor beta chain has a single count. As processed by the authors: Estimation of nucleated cell counts relied on the amplification of reference gene primers. Data came from immunoSEQ multiplex PCR; TCRdb stores just in-frame clones and leaves some out. D and trimming were read from the DNA, whereas the V and J calls and clone size are those reported in that table. The sample shows roughly 130,000 clones, more than 70% of them seen only once. This entry comes from a study of blood T cell repertoires in COVID-19. About the research overall: Donors in the United States, Italy and Spain gave samples during acute or convalescent COVID-19. PBMCs, B-cell-depleted T cells, or T cells provided the cDNA or gDNA that made up the material.

The CDR3 totals 14 residues. The V and J ends lost 6 bases and 2 bases, in that order; junction bases with no gene match: 6. Germline V gene lookup returns CDR1 ENHRY and CDR2 SYGVKD. The TCR originated in a man aged 70-80 years with acute or convalescent COVID-19. V gene TRBV10-3 combines with J gene TRBJ1-1; 7 bases are shared with TRBD1. Sequenced input: peripheral blood. The CDR3 coding sequence is TGTGCCATCAGGCCCCAGGGGGGAAACACTGAAGCTTTCTTT. Encoded protein: CAIRPQGGNTEAFF.